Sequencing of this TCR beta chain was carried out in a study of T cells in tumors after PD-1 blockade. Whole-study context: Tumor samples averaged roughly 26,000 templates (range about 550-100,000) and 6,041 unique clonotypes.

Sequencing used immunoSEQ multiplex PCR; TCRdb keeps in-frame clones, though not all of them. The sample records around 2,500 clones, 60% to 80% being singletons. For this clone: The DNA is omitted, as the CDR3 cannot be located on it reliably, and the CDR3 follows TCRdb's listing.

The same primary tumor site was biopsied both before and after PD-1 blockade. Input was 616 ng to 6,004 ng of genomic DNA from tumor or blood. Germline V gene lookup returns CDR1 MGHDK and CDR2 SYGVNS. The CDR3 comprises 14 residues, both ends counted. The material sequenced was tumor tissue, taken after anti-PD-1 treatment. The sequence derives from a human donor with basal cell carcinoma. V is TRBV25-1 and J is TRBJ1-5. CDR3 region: CASILGGGDQPQHF.